This T cell receptor beta chain was identified in a study of shared T cell receptors in the human thymus. With 4 bases removed from V and 1 base from J, the gap between germline ends came to 11 bases. This CDR3 has 14 residues. Germline values: CDR1 SGHRS, CDR2 YFSETQ. Libraries were prepared by immunoSEQ multiplex PCR; TCRdb keeps only in-frame clonotypes and omits some of them. The table lists 540,000 or so clones, around three quarters of them singletons, with around 0.012% in the top ten. Separately, the same data were catalogued under a study of human thymus T cells. That report notes: Among the donors, all were healthy Finnish infants having corrective surgery for congenital heart defects. Thymus tissue was removed during corrective cardiac surgery. It looked as if thymic and blood repertoires used V and J genes in a biased way. Thymic repertoires of unrelated individuals were reported in related research to overlap highly.

The chain uses TRBV5-1 and TRBJ2-5; a weak D match, TRBD2 (6 bases). Material: thymocytes. The clonotype was recovered from a boy under two years old with a congenital heart defect. CDR3 nucleotides: TGCGCCAGCAGCCTTAGCGGAGTCCAAGAGACCCAGTACTTC. It encodes CASSLSGVQETQYF.